These T cell receptor beta chains were read from a single sample in a study of OX40 agonist ivuxolimab in advanced cancers. TCRdb keeps only in-frame clones here, not all; method: immunoSEQ multiplex PCR. The sample contains more than 85,000 clones, more than 85% of which appear only once. The source was CD4+ or CD8+ T cells sorted from blood, collected in a trial of the OX40 agonist ivuxolimab. These receptors all come from an adult with an advanced solid tumor such as melanoma, head and neck, liver or kidney cancer. The CDR3 runs from the conserved cysteine through the conserved F or W. The D gene is left open where the match is weak. Clone sizes are given selectively: once, few, many, or a class where the clone is expanded.

V gene: TRBV18
J gene: TRBJ2-3
D gene: TRBD2
clone size: -
CDR3 protein: CASSPSLAGGTSTDTQYF
CDR3 DNA: TGTGCCAGCTCACCGTCACTAGCGGGAGGTACTAGCACAGATACGCAGTATTTT

V gene: TRBV7-3
J gene: TRBJ2-5
D gene: TRBD2
clone size: -
CDR3 protein: CASSPSAGGRETQYF
CDR3 DNA: TGTGCCAGCAGCCCATCGGCGGGAGGGAGAGAGACCCAGTACTTC

V gene: TRBV7-8
J gene: TRBJ2-7
D gene: TRBD2
clone size: once
CDR3 protein: CASSLTTTSGRSYEQYF
CDR3 DNA: TGTGCCAGCAGCTTAACAACCACTAGCGGGCGCTCCTACGAGCAGTACTTC

V gene: TRBV7-2
J gene: TRBJ1-3
D gene: -
clone size: once
CDR3 protein: CASSLVTGWRSSGNTIYF
CDR3 DNA: TGTGCCAGCAGCTTAGTTACTGGTTGGAGAAGCTCTGGAAACACCATATATTTT

V gene: TRBV28
J gene: TRBJ2-5
D gene: TRBD2
clone size: -
CDR3 protein: CASSSPGLVETQYF
CDR3 DNA: TGTGCCAGCAGTTCCCCGGGACTAGTAGAGACCCAGTACTTC

V gene: TRBV30
J gene: TRBJ1-2
D gene: -
clone size: -
CDR3 protein: CAWSEFGGYGYTF
CDR3 DNA: TGTGCCTGGAGTGAGTTTGGGGGCTATGGCTACACCTTC

V gene: TRBV5-4
J gene: TRBJ2-7
D gene: -
clone size: -
CDR3 protein: CASTSGGLTYEQYF
CDR3 DNA: TGTGCCAGCACCAGTGGGGGCTTGACCTACGAGCAGTACTTC

V gene: TRBV18
J gene: TRBJ2-2
D gene: -
clone size: -
CDR3 protein: CASSPSNTGELFF
CDR3 DNA: TGTGCCAGCTCACCGTCGAACACCGGGGAGCTGTTTTTT

V gene: TRBV6-6
J gene: TRBJ1-1
D gene: -
clone size: -
CDR3 protein: CASSYREGYGEAFF
CDR3 DNA: TGTGCCAGCAGTTACAGGGAGGGGTACGGTGAAGCTTTCTTT

V gene: TRBV4-3
J gene: TRBJ2-1
D gene: -
clone size: -
CDR3 protein: CASSQGDALNEQFF
CDR3 DNA: TGCGCCAGCAGCCAAGGGGACGCCCTCAATGAGCAGTTCTTC

V gene: TRBV4-2
J gene: TRBJ1-2
D gene: -
clone size: -
CDR3 protein: CASSQAAGVDYGYTF
CDR3 DNA: TGTGCCAGCAGCCAAGCAGCAGGGGTGGACTATGGCTACACCTTC

V gene: TRBV29-1
J gene: TRBJ2-1
D gene: -
clone size: -
CDR3 protein: CSVFGALEDEQFF
CDR3 DNA: TGCAGCGTCTTCGGCGCTTTGGAGGATGAGCAGTTCTTC

V gene: TRBV27
J gene: TRBJ2-1
D gene: -
clone size: -
CDR3 protein: CASSLPAGNEQFF
CDR3 DNA: TGTGCCAGCAGTTTACCGGCGGGCAATGAGCAGTTCTTC

V gene: TRBV9
J gene: TRBJ2-7
D gene: TRBD2
clone size: -
CDR3 protein: CASSVEAGGRGEQYF
CDR3 DNA: TGTGCCAGCAGCGTAGAAGCGGGGGGCAGAGGCGAGCAGTACTTC

V gene: TRBV6-5
J gene: TRBJ1-1
D gene: -
clone size: -
CDR3 protein: CASAKGVEAFF
CDR3 DNA: TGTGCCTCAGCCAAGGGGGTTGAAGCTTTCTTT

V gene: TRBV9
J gene: TRBJ2-5
D gene: -
clone size: -
CDR3 protein: CASSVAGIQETQYF
CDR3 DNA: TGTGCCAGCAGCGTAGCGGGTATCCAAGAGACCCAGTACTTC

V gene: TRBV5-1
J gene: TRBJ2-3
D gene: -
clone size: once
CDR3 protein: CASSFLRANTQYF
CDR3 DNA: TGCGCCAGCAGCTTCTTGAGGGCAAATACGCAGTATTTT

V gene: TRBV19
J gene: TRBJ2-6
D gene: -
clone size: -
CDR3 protein: CASSMRGTSGANVLTF
CDR3 DNA: TGTGCCAGTAGTATGAGGGGCACTTCTGGGGCCAACGTCCTGACTTTC

V gene: TRBV2
J gene: TRBJ2-1
D gene: -
clone size: -
CDR3 protein: CASRRANEQFF
CDR3 DNA: TGTGCCAGCAGACGTGCCAATGAGCAGTTCTTC

V gene: TRBV28
J gene: TRBJ1-3
D gene: TRBD1
clone size: -
CDR3 protein: CASSLLTGSSGNTIYF
CDR3 DNA: TGTGCCAGCAGTTTACTGACAGGGAGCTCTGGAAACACCATATATTTT

V gene: TRBV9
J gene: TRBJ1-1
D gene: -
clone size: -
CDR3 protein: CASSVSGATEAFF
CDR3 DNA: TGTGCCAGCAGCGTAAGCGGGGCGACTGAAGCTTTCTTT

V gene: TRBV29-1
J gene: TRBJ2-7
D gene: -
clone size: -
CDR3 protein: CSVKQGRSSYEQYF
CDR3 DNA: TGCAGCGTCAAACAGGGAAGGAGCTCCTACGAGCAGTACTTC

V gene: TRBV7-8
J gene: TRBJ1-5
D gene: -
clone size: -
CDR3 protein: CASSLRDQPQHF
CDR3 DNA: TGTGCCAGCAGCTTAAGGGATCAGCCCCAGCATTTT

V gene: TRBV28
J gene: TRBJ2-7
D gene: -
clone size: -
CDR3 protein: CASSAPGTPPYEQYF
CDR3 DNA: TGTGCCAGCAGTGCCCCCGGGACACCACCATACGAGCAGTACTTC

V gene: TRBV5-5
J gene: TRBJ1-2
D gene: TRBD1
clone size: few
CDR3 protein: CASSFTRGNYGYTF
CDR3 DNA: TGTGCCAGCAGCTTCACCAGGGGGAACTATGGCTACACCTTC

V gene: TRBV19
J gene: TRBJ2-5
D gene: -
clone size: -
CDR3 protein: CASSSPLGVGRETQYF
CDR3 DNA: TGTGCCAGTAGTTCCCCCCTGGGGGTGGGGAGAGAGACCCAGTACTTC

V gene: TRBV9
J gene: TRBJ2-2
D gene: TRBD1
clone size: -
CDR3 protein: CASSPWTGATGELFF
CDR3 DNA: TGTGCCAGCAGCCCCTGGACAGGGGCCACCGGGGAGCTGTTTTTT

V gene: TRBV5-1
J gene: TRBJ2-5
D gene: TRBD1
clone size: -
CDR3 protein: CASSSGQGAGETQYF
CDR3 DNA: TGCGCCAGCAGCTCGGGACAGGGGGCAGGTGAGACCCAGTACTTC

V gene: TRBV28
J gene: TRBJ2-2
D gene: -
clone size: -
CDR3 protein: CASKRGTWNTGELFF
CDR3 DNA: TGTGCCAGCAAACGAGGGACGTGGAACACCGGGGAGCTGTTTTTT

V gene: TRBV2
J gene: TRBJ2-2
D gene: TRBD2
clone size: few
CDR3 protein: CASSLTQLAGANTGELFF
CDR3 DNA: TGTGCCAGCAGCCTAACCCAACTAGCGGGAGCGAACACCGGGGAGCTGTTTTTT

V gene: TRBV2
J gene: TRBJ2-2
D gene: -
clone size: -
CDR3 protein: CASGKATTGELFF
CDR3 DNA: TGTGCCAGCGGAAAGGCAACCACCGGGGAGCTGTTTTTT

V gene: TRBV7-9
J gene: TRBJ2-1
D gene: -
clone size: -
CDR3 protein: CASSPSISRNEQFF
CDR3 DNA: TGTGCCAGCAGCCCTAGTATTTCTAGGAATGAGCAGTTCTTC

V gene: TRBV11-1
J gene: TRBJ2-4
D gene: -
clone size: -
CDR3 protein: CASSSNLVGFNIQYF
CDR3 DNA: TGTGCCAGCAGCTCCAATCTGGTAGGGTTCAACATTCAGTACTTC

V gene: TRBV7-9
J gene: TRBJ2-7
D gene: -
clone size: -
CDR3 protein: CASTGGTGSYEQYF
CDR3 DNA: TGTGCCAGCACGGGGGGGACAGGTTCCTACGAGCAGTACTTC

V gene: TRBV19
J gene: TRBJ2-3
D gene: TRBD1
clone size: -
CDR3 protein: CASSTARGTDTQYF
CDR3 DNA: TGTGCCAGTAGTACGGCCAGGGGGACAGATACGCAGTATTTT

V gene: TRBV5-1
J gene: TRBJ2-1
D gene: -
clone size: -
CDR3 protein: CASSLGTDEQFF
CDR3 DNA: TGCGCCAGCAGCTTGGGAACGGACGAGCAGTTCTTC

V gene: TRBV18
J gene: TRBJ1-3
D gene: -
clone size: -
CDR3 protein: CASSPRGNTIYF
CDR3 DNA: TGTGCCAGCTCACCACGAGGAAACACCATATATTTT

V gene: TRBV6-1
J gene: TRBJ2-7
D gene: TRBD1
clone size: -
CDR3 protein: CASSAGGVFREQYF
CDR3 DNA: TGTGCCAGCAGTGCAGGGGGTGTGTTTCGGGAGCAGTACTTC

V gene: TRBV5-4
J gene: TRBJ1-5
D gene: -
clone size: -
CDR3 protein: CASSQGLPGINQPQHF
CDR3 DNA: TGTGCCAGCAGCCAGGGACTTCCCGGAATCAATCAGCCCCAGCATTTT

V gene: TRBV7-6
J gene: TRBJ1-2
D gene: TRBD1
clone size: -
CDR3 protein: CVSSASQGAASWGYTF
CDR3 DNA: TGTGTCAGCAGCGCCTCACAGGGGGCGGCCAGTTGGGGCTACACCTTC

V gene: TRBV29-1
J gene: TRBJ2-3
D gene: -
clone size: -
CDR3 protein: CSVSGRLTDTQYF
CDR3 DNA: TGCAGCGTTTCGGGGCGGCTCACAGATACGCAGTATTTT

V gene: TRBV11-2
J gene: TRBJ2-2
D gene: -
clone size: -
CDR3 protein: CASRFPGGELFF
CDR3 DNA: TGTGCCAGCAGGTTCCCTGGCGGGGAGCTGTTTTTT

V gene: TRBV7-3
J gene: TRBJ1-2
D gene: TRBD1
clone size: -
CDR3 protein: CASSLGPGQTNYGYTF
CDR3 DNA: TGTGCCAGCAGCTTAGGACCGGGACAGACTAACTATGGCTACACCTTC

V gene: TRBV6-1
J gene: TRBJ2-6
D gene: -
clone size: -
CDR3 protein: CASSEVGANVLTF
CDR3 DNA: TGTGCCAGCAGTGAAGTTGGGGCCAACGTCCTGACTTTC

V gene: TRBV7-9
J gene: TRBJ1-4
D gene: -
clone size: once
CDR3 protein: CASEFSGANEKLFF
CDR3 DNA: TGTGCCAGCGAGTTTTCGGGAGCTAATGAAAAACTGTTTTTT